The rows below give T cell receptor beta chains drawn from one sample of a study of response to subunit inactivated influenza vaccine. TCRdb analysed the RT-PCR reads with MiXCR anew, one entry per CDR3 protein. The sample comprises 150,000 or so distinct CDR3 sequences, about 11% of which are singletons, and about 40% rests with the top ten. The sequencing used CD8+ T cells sorted from PBMCs, collected 23 to 25 months after vaccination. These receptors all come from a man between 50 and 75 years old who received an inactivated influenza vaccine. Each CDR3 is given with its conserved first and last residue. D genes are given only for firm matches. The listing skips clone size in some rows; elsewhere it reads once, few, many or a size class.

TRBD1	-	TRBV4-3	TRBJ2-3	CASSQVEGASTDTQYF	TGCGCCAGCAGCCAAGTTGAGGGGGCTAGCACAGATACGCAGTATTTT
-	few	TRBV3-1	TRBJ2-2	CASNPSGGLDDTGELFF	TGTGCCAGCAACCCAAGTGGAGGGCTAGACGACACCGGGGAGCTGTTTTTT
-	few	TRBV29-1	TRBJ1-4	CSVASGQANEKLFF	TGCAGCGTCGCGTCAGGGCAGGCTAATGAAAAACTGTTTTTT
-	many	TRBV4-3	TRBJ1-1	CASRAGDNTEAFF	TGCGCCAGTCGAGCCGGGGACAACACTGAAGCTTTCTTT
TRBD2	-	TRBV7-2	TRBJ2-3	CASSTLRGLAGADTQYF	TGTGCCAGCAGCACGTTGAGGGGACTAGCGGGAGCAGATACGCAGTATTTT
TRBD2	-	TRBV2	TRBJ2-3	CASSGTSWNTDTQYF	TGTGCCAGCAGCGGGACTAGTTGGAACACAGATACGCAGTATTTT
TRBD2	-	TRBV28	TRBJ2-3	CASSLLAEAADTQYF	TGTGCCAGCAGTTTGCTAGCGGAGGCGGCAGATACGCAGTATTTT
TRBD1	few	TRBV4-1	TRBJ1-2	CASSQDGGTGHNYGYTF	TGCGCCAGCAGCCAAGATGGCGGGACAGGACATAACTATGGCTACACCTTC
TRBD1	-	TRBV15	TRBJ1-6	CATSSIPGQEKEGSLHF	TGTGCCACCAGCAGTATTCCGGGACAGGAAAAAGAGGGATCCCTCCACTTT
TRBD1	-	TRBV7-8	TRBJ1-1	CASSLGTDEAFF	TGTGCCAGCAGCCTCGGGACAGATGAAGCTTTCTTT
TRBD1	-	TRBV4-1	TRBJ2-3	CASSQVTGGSTDTQYF	TGCGCCAGCAGCCAAGTAACAGGGGGTAGCACAGATACGCAGTATTTT
-	many	TRBV14	TRBJ2-7	CASSQDRYEQYF	TGTGCCAGCAGCCAAGATCGGTACGAGCAGTACTTC
TRBD2	many	TRBV6-2/TRBV6-3	TRBJ2-1	CASSYSVEGLAGYEQFF	TGTGCCAGCAGTTACTCGGTCGAAGGACTAGCGGGCTATGAGCAGTTCTTC
-	many	TRBV12-3/TRBV12-4	TRBJ2-7	CASSSLIQGKDEQYF	TGTGCCAGCAGCTCTCTGATCCAGGGTAAGGACGAGCAGTACTTC
TRBD2	-	TRBV6-1	TRBJ2-1	CASGLLAGASGEQFF	TGTGCCAGCGGACTACTAGCGGGGGCCTCGGGTGAGCAGTTCTTC
-	few	TRBV7-9	TRBJ2-5	CASSLAYGLETQYF	TGTGCCAGCAGCTTAGCGTACGGTCTGGAGACCCAGTACTTC
-	few	TRBV7-2	TRBJ2-3	CASSSWLDSGTDTQYF	TGTGCCAGCAGCTCGTGGTTGGACTCCGGCACAGATACGCAGTATTTT
-	few	TRBV9	TRBJ1-2	CASSVAGGGGYTF	TGTGCCAGCAGCGTAGCTGGAGGGGGTGGCTACACCTTC
-	-	TRBV6-5	TRBJ2-7	CASSYSMGEFVFYEQYF	TGTGCCAGCAGTTACTCGATGGGGGAGTTCGTTTTCTACGAGCAGTACTTC
TRBD2	-	TRBV28	TRBJ2-5	CASSPRRGGHVETQYF	TGTGCCAGCAGCCCCCGTCGGGGGGGGCATGTGGAGACCCAGTACTTC
TRBD2	many	TRBV6-5	TRBJ2-3	CASSYVAGGPKDTQYF	TGTGCCAGCAGTTACGTGGCGGGGGGGCCTAAAGATACGCAGTATTTT
-	-	TRBV5-3	TRBJ1-2	CARRARARWGYTF	TGTGCCAGGAGAGCAAGGGCCCGCTGGGGCTACACCTTC
TRBD2	few	TRBV6-2/TRBV6-3	TRBJ2-5	CASSYWSSGDQETQYF	TGTGCCAGCAGTTACTGGTCTAGCGGGGACCAAGAGACCCAGTACTTC
TRBD2	-	TRBV20-1	TRBJ2-1	CSATQLSGGAFHNEQFF	TGCAGTGCTACCCAACTGAGCGGGGGGGCCTTCCACAATGAGCAGTTCTTC
-	few	TRBV20-1	TRBJ2-5	CSVRPGQPTSQETQYF	TGCAGTGTCAGACCTGGACAGCCTACAAGCCAAGAGACCCAGTACTTC
-	-	TRBV19	TRBJ2-7	CASSTRDQIPYEQYF	TGTGCCAGTAGTACCCGGGACCAAATCCCCTACGAGCAGTACTTC
-	many	TRBV7-6	TRBJ2-7	CASSSRTGTPTYEQYF	TGTGCCAGCAGCTCCCGGACCGGGACCCCGACCTACGAGCAGTACTTC
-	-	TRBV11-2	TRBJ2-1	CASSLAVARYNEQFF	TGTGCCAGCAGCTTAGCGGTCGCCCGCTACAATGAGCAGTTCTTC
TRBD2	few	TRBV13	TRBJ2-7	CASSSPTSGYEQYF	TGTGCCAGCAGCTCGCCGACTAGCGGCTACGAGCAGTACTTC
-	-	TRBV5-5	TRBJ2-1	CASSAGLVIDEQFF	TGTGCCAGCAGCGCGGGTCTAGTCATCGATGAGCAGTTCTTC
TRBD1	few	TRBV4-1	TRBJ2-7	CASSQVGTGGQEQYF	TGCGCCAGCAGCCAAGTCGGGACAGGGGGTCAAGAGCAGTACTTC
TRBD2	-	TRBV7-8	TRBJ2-1	CASSSPYLAGDRNEQFF	TGTGCCAGCAGCTCCCCCTACCTAGCGGGAGATCGCAATGAGCAGTTCTTC
-	few	TRBV12-3/TRBV12-4	TRBJ2-3	CASSFNRARTDTQYF	TGTGCCAGCAGTTTTAACAGGGCGAGGACAGATACGCAGTATTTT